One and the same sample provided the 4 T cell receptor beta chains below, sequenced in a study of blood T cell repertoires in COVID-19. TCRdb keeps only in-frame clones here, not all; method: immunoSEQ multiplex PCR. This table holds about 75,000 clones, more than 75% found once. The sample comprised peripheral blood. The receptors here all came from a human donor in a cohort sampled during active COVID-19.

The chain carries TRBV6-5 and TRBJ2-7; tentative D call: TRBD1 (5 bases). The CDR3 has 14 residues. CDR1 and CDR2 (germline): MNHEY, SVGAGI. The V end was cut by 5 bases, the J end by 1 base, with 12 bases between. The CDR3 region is CASSPDQGSYEQYF. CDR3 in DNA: TGTGCCAGCAGTCCGGACCAGGGATCCTACGAGCAGTACTTC.

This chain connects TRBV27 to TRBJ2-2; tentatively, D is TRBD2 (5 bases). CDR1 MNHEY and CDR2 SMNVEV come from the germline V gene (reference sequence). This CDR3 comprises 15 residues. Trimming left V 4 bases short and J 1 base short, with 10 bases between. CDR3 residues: CASSSGLLNTGELFF. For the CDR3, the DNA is TGTGCCAGCAGTTCCGGACTCCTGAACACCGGGGAGCTGTTTTTT.

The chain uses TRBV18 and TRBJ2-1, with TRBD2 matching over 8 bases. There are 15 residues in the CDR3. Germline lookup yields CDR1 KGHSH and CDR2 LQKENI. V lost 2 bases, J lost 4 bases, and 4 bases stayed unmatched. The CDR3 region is CASSPTGGLYNEQFF. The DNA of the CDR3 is TGTGCCAGCTCACCAACGGGGGGGCTGTACAATGAGCAGTTCTTC. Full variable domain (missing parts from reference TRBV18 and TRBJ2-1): NAGVMQNPRHLVRRRGQEARLRCSPMKGHSHVYWYRQLPEEGLKFMVYLQKENIIDESGMPKERFSAEFPKEGPSILRIQQVVRGDSAAYFCASSPTGGLYNEQFFGPGTRLTVL.

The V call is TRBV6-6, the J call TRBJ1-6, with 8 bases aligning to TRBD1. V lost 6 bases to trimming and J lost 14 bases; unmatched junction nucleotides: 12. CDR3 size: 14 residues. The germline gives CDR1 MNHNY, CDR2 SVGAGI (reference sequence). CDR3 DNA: TGTGCCAGCAGCGGGTCAGGGGGCCTCCAAACCCTCCACTTT. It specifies CASSGSGGLQTLHF.